Listed below are T cell receptor beta chains from one sample, sequenced in a study of vaccination and CD4 T cells after COVID-19. TCRdb recomputed calls from the PCR reads with MiXCR, one row per CDR3 protein. Here the sample spans over 15,000 distinct CDR3 sequences, 55% being singletons. No antigen has been assigned to these receptors. The sequenced material came from CD4+ T cells from blood, cultured in vitro. These receptors were taken from a human donor who had recovered from COVID-19. CDR3s include the opening cysteine and the closing phenylalanine or tryptophan. A D gene is named only where the DNA matches it firmly. Clone size is shown for a subset of rows, as once, few, many or a class of expanded clone.

D	V	size	J	DNA	CDR3
TRBD2	TRBV5-1	.	TRBJ2-3	TGCGCCAGCAGACTCATGACTAGCGCCTCGGTAGATACGCAGTATTTT	CASRLMTSASVDTQYF
.	TRBV19	.	TRBJ1-1	TGTGCCAGTAGTCTTCCTCCCATGAACACTGAAGCTTTCTTT	CASSLPPMNTEAFF
TRBD1	TRBV28	few	TRBJ2-3	TGTGCCAGCAGTCCTACAGGGGTGGCAGATACGCAGTATTTT	CASSPTGVADTQYF
.	TRBV7-3	few	TRBJ2-6	TGTGCCAGCAGCCCAAACCCAGGGACGACTGGGGCCAACGTCCTGACTTTC	CASSPNPGTTGANVLTF
.	TRBV5-1	.	TRBJ1-1	TGCGCCAGCAGCCCGGAAGGGGGGCGGGAAGCTTTCTTT	CASSPEGGREAFF
.	TRBV18	.	TRBJ1-1	TGTGCCAGCTCACCACTGGAGGACACTGAAGCTTTCTTT	CASSPLEDTEAFF
.	TRBV28	.	TRBJ2-1	TGTGCCAGCAGTCTATCCCCCGGGAGAAATGAGCAGTTCTTC	CASSLSPGRNEQFF
TRBD1	TRBV27	.	TRBJ1-2	TGTGCCAGCAGTTTCGTCAACCCCTTAGGACAGGTTGTCTATGGCTACACCTTC	CASSFVNPLGQVVYGYTF
TRBD1	TRBV20-1	few	TRBJ1-5	TGCAGTGCTGTACAGGGGGATCAGCCCCAGCATTTT	CSAVQGDQPQHF
TRBD2	TRBV29-1	few	TRBJ2-2	TGCAGCGTTGAAGATCAAGCGGGAAAACCCACCGGGGAGCTGTTTTTT	CSVEDQAGKPTGELFF
.	TRBV19	.	TRBJ1-6	TGTGCCAGTAGTCCGGGCAGGAGAAATTCACCCCTCCACTTT	CASSPGRRNSPLHF
.	TRBV7-9	.	TRBJ2-1	TGTGCCAGCAGCCCCGCTACCGTCTCCACCTACAATGAGCAGTTCTTC	CASSPATVSTYNEQFF
TRBD1	TRBV29-1	few	TRBJ1-6	TGCAGCGTTGGGGACAGCTCCTATTCACCCCTCCACTTT	CSVGDSSYSPLHF
.	TRBV7-3	few	TRBJ2-3	TGTGCCAGCAGCCCGCACGGGGGCACAGATACGCAGTATTTT	CASSPHGGTDTQYF
.	TRBV5-4	.	TRBJ1-1	TGTGCCAGCAGCTGGGGACGGGTCCGGGAAGCTTTCTTT	CASSWGRVREAFF
.	TRBV6-1	once	TRBJ2-1	TGTGCCAGCAGCCCGTGGGGCCGGTTCAGTGAGCAGTTCTTC	CASSPWGRFSEQFF